This T cell receptor beta chain was sequenced for a study of CD8+ T cells in alopecia areata. Background on the study: Treated patients took oral tofacitinib at 5 to 10 mg twice daily.

As for this clone: The antigen remains unidentified.

It was cDNA, reverse transcribed from extracted RNA, that served as the sequencing template. Profiling relied on immunoSEQ multiplex PCR, and the TCRdb table lists in-frame clones only, not all of them. The sample contains 270,000 or so clones, 58% of which appear only once. The junction had 14 bases not matched to a gene; V was cut back by 6 bases and J by 3 bases. Germline assignment: CDR1 SNHLY and CDR2 FYNNEI. The CDR3 loop spans 17 amino acids. Points from the study as a whole: There were many expanded lesional clones persisting in scalp and blood during tofacitinib. Under tofacitinib, fewer expanded CD8+ clones appeared among the top 100 scalp clones.

Treatment reported: oral pan-JAK inhibitor, 5-10 mg twice daily. The receptor was isolated from a human donor with alopecia areata. This sample comprised CD4+ T cells sorted from blood, obtained at week 24, from a patient treated with tofacitinib. This chain connects TRBV2 to TRBJ2-3; the match to TRBD2 covers 8 bases. CDR3 sequence: CASSLPRGGPTTDTQYF. The DNA for the CDR3 is TGTGCCAGCAGCCTTCCCCGGGGGGGCCCCACGACAGATACGCAGTATTTT.